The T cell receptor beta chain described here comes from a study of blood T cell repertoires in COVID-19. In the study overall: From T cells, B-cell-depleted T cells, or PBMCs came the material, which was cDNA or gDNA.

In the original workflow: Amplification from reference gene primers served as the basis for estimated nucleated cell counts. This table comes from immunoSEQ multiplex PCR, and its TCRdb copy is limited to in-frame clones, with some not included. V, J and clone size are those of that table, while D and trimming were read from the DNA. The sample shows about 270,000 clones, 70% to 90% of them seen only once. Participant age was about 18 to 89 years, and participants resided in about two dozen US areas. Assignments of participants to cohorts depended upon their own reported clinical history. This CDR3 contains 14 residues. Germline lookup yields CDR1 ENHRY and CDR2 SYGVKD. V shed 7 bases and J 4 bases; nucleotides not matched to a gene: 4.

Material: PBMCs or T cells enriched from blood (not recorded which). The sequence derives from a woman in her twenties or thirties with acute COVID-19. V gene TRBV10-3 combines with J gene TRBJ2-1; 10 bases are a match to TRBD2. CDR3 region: CAIKGLAEYNEQFF. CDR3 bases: TGTGCCATCAAAGGACTAGCGGAATACAATGAGCAGTTCTTC.